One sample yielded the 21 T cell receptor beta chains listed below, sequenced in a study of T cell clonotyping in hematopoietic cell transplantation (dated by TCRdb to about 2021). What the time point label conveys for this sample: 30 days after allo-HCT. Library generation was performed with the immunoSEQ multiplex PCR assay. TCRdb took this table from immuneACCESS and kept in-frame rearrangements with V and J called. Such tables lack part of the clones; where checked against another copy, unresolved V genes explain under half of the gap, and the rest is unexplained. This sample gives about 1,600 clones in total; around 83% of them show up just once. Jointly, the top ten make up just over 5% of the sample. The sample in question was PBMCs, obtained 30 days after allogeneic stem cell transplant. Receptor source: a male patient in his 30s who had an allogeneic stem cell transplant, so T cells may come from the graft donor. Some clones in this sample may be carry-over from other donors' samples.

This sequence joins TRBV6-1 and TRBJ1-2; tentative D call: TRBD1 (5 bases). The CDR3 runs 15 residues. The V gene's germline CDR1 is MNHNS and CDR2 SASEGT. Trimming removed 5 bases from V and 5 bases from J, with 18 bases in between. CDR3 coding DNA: TGTGCCAGCAGTCACAGGAATAACGGTTTTTATGGCTACACCTTC. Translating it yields CASSHRNNGFYGYTF.

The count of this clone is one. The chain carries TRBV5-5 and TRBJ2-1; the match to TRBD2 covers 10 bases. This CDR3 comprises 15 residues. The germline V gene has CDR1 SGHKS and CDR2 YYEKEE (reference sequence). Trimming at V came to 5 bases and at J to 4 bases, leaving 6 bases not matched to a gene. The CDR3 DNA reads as TGTGCCAGCAGTTTCGGACTAGCGGTTTACAATGAGCAGTTCTTC. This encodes CASSFGLAVYNEQFF.

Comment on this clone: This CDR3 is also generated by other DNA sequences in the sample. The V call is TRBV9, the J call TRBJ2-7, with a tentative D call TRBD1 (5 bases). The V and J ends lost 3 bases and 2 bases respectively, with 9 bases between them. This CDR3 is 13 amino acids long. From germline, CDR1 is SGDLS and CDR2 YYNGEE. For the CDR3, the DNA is TGTGCCAGCAGCGGGCAAGGGGCCTACGAGCAGTACTTC. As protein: CASSGQGAYEQYF.

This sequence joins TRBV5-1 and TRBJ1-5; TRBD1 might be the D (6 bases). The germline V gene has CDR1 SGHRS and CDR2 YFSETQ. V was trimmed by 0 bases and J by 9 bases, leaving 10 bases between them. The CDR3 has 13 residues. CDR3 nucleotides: TGCGCCAGCAGCTTGGAGGGGGATCGGCCCCAGCATTTT. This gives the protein CASSLEGDRPQHF.

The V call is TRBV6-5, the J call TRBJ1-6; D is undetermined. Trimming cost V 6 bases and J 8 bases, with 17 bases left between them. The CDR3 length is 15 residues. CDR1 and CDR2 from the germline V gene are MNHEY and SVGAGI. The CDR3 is CASRISGPGDSPLHF. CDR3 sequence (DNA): TGTGCCAGCAGGATCTCCGGCCCTGGAGATTCACCCCTCCACTTT.

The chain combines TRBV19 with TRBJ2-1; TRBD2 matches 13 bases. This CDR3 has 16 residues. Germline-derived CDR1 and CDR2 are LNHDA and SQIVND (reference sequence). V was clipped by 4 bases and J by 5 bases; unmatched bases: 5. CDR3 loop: CASSNRGTSGNNEQFF. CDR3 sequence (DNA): TGTGCCAGTAGTAACCGGGGGACTAGCGGGAACAATGAGCAGTTCTTC.

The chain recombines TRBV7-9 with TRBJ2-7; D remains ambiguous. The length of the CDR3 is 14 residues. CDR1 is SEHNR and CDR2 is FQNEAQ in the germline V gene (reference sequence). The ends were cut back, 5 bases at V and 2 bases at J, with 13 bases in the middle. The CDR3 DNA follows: TGTGCCAGCAGCCGGGCCTTAGGAACCTACGAGCAGTACTTC. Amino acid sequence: CASSRALGTYEQYF.

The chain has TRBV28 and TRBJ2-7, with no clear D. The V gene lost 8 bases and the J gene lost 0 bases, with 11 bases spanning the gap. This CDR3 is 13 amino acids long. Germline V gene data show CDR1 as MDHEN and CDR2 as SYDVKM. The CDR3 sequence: CASLALNSYEQYF. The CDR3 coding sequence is TGTGCCAGCTTGGCATTAAACTCCTACGAGCAGTACTTC.

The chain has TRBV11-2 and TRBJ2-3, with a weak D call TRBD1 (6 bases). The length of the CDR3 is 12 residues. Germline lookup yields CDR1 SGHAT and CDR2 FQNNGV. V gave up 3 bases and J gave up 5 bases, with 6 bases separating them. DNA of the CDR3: TGTGCCAGCAGCTTGACAGGAGATACGCAGTATTTT. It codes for CASSLTGDTQYF.

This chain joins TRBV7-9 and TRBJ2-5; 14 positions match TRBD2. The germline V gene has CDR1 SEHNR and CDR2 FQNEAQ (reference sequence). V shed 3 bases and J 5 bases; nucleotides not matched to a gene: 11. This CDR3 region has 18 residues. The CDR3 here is CASSFGISTSGGGETQYF. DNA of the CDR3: TGTGCCAGCAGCTTTGGTATTTCGACTAGCGGGGGGGGCGAGACCCAGTACTTC. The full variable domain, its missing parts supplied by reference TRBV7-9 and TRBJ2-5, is DTGVSQNPRHKITKRGQNVTFRCDPISEHNRLYWYRQTLGQGPEFLTYFQNEAQLEKSRLLSDRFSAERPKGSFSTLEIQRTEQGDSAMYLCASSFGISTSGGGETQYFGPGTRLLVL.

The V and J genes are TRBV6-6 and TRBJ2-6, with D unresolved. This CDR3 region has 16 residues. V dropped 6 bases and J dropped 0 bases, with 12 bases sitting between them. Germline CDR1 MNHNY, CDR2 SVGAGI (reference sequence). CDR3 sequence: CASRPSQVSGANVLTF. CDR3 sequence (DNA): TGTGCCAGCAGACCCTCGCAGGTCTCTGGGGCCAACGTCCTGACTTTC.

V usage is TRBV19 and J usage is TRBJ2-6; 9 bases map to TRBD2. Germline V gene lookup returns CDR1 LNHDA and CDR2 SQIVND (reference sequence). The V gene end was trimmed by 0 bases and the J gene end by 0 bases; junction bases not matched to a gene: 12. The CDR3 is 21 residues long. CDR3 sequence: CASSIDPVQAGGPSGANVLTF. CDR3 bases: TGTGCCAGTAGTATAGATCCCGTCCAAGCGGGAGGCCCCTCTGGGGCCAACGTCCTGACTTTC.

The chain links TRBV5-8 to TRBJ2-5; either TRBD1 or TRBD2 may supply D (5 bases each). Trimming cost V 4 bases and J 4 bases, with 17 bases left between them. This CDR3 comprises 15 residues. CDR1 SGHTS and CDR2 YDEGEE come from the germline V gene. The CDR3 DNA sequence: TGTGCCAGCAGCCGTGGGGACGAAAAGGGAGAGACCCAGTACTTC. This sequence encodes CASSRGDEKGETQYF.

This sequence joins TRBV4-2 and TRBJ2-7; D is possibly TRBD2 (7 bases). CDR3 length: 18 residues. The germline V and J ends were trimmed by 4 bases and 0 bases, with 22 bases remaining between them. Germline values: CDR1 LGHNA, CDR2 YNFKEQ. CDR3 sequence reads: CASSRFTRGATISYEQYF. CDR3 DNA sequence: TGTGCCAGCAGCCGATTTACTCGGGGGGCCACCATCTCCTACGAGCAGTACTTC.

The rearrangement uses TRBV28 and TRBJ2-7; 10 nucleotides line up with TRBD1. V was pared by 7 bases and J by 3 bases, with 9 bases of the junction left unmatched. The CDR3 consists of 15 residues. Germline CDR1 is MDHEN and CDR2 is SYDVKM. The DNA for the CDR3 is TGTGCCAGCAAGGGGCGGGGGACAGGGGACTACGAGCAGTACTTC. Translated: CASKGRGTGDYEQYF.

The CDR3 spells CASSTRTFANTGELFF. The CDR3 DNA follows: TGTGCCAGCAGCACTAGGACGTTCGCGAACACCGGGGAGCTGTTTTTT. The genes are TRBV7-3 and TRBJ2-2; weak D call: TRBD2 (5 bases). Germline V CDR1 and CDR2: SGHTA, FQGTGA. CDR3 length: 16 amino acids. V was shortened by 5 bases and J by 0 bases, with 13 bases between the two germline ends.

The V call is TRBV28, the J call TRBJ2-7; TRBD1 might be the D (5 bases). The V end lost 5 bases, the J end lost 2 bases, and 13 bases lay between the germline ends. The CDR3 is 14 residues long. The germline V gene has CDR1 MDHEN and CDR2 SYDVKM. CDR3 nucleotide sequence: TGTGCCAGCAGTCCCACCCAGGGTACCTACGAGCAGTACTTC. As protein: CASSPTQGTYEQYF.

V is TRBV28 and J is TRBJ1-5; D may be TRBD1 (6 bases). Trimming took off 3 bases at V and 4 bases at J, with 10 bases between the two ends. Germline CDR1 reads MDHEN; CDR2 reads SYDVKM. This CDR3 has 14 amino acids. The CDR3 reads CASSFGRGNQPQHF. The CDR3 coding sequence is TGTGCCAGCAGTTTTGGCAGGGGAAATCAGCCCCAGCATTTT.

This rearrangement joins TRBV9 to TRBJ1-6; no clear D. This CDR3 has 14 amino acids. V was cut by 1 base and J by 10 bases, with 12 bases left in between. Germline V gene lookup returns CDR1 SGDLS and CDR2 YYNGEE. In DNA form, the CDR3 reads TGTGCCAGCAGCGTAAGTCAGGATGCGTCACCCCTCCACTTT. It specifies CASSVSQDASPLHF.

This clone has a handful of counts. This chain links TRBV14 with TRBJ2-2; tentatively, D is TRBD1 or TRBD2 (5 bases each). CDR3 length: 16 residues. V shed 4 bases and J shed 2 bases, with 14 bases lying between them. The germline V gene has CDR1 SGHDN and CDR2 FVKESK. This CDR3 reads CASSRWDGINTGELFF. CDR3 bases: TGTGCCAGCAGCCGCTGGGACGGAATTAACACCGGGGAGCTGTTTTTT.

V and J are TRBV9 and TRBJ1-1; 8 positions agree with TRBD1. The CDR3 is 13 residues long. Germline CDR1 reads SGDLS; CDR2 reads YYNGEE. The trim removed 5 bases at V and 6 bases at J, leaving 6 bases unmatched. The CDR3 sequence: CASRPQGASEAFF. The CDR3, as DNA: TGTGCCAGCAGACCTCAGGGGGCTTCTGAAGCTTTCTTT.